The sequence of this T cell receptor beta chain was determined in a study of OX40 agonist ivuxolimab in advanced cancers. Across the whole study: Cancers in dose escalation were hepatocellular, melanoma, renal cell and head and neck.

This CDR3 is 15 amino acids long. The V and J ends lost 4 bases and 0 bases respectively, with 9 bases between them. Germline V gives CDR1 MNHEY, CDR2 SMNVEV (reference sequence). Data came from immunoSEQ multiplex PCR; TCRdb stores just in-frame clones and leaves some out. The table includes 50,000 to 70,000 clones, more than 85% detected once. This clonotype originated in an adult with an advanced solid tumor such as melanoma, head and neck, liver or kidney cancer. The rearrangement uses TRBV27 and TRBJ2-2; no clear D. Sequencing was performed on CD4+ or CD8+ T cells sorted from blood, taken in a trial of the OX40 agonist ivuxolimab. Here the CDR3 DNA reads TGTGCCAGCAGTTGGATACATCCGAACACCGGGGAGCTGTTTTTT. Translating it yields CASSWIHPNTGELFF.